Sequencing of this TCR beta chain was carried out in a study of tumor-infiltrating lymphocytes in primary liver carcinoma. This clonotype was recorded at least ten times. Unsorted whole blood yielded the blood RNA, and germline DNA was also extracted. The input was about 490 ng total RNA; TCR beta cDNA was made from it with a constant-region primer. ARM-PCR was slightly modified, and three nested multiplex PCR rounds with it gave rise to the TCR beta libraries. Two initial PCR rounds of about 11 cycles each paired TRBV1-TRBV30 forward primers with a C-beta reverse primer. TCRdb used MiXCR to reprocess the multiplex PCR reads, holding one entry per CDR3 protein. Of about 320,000 distinct CDR3 sequences listed, more than 55% were seen once; the top ten hold around 15%. Germline values: CDR1 SQVTM, CDR2 ANQGSEA. The CDR3 spans 13 residues. V trimming: 5 bases; J trimming: 4 bases; junction bases outside the gene matches: 5.

J is TRBJ1-1 and V is TRBV29-1; 9 nucleotides align to TRBD1. This TCR derives from a woman in her 30s with primary liver carcinoma and hepatitis B virus infection. Sequenced input: peripheral blood. This chain's CDR3 is CSVKGQGLTEAFF. The CDR3, as DNA: TGCAGCGTTAAGGGACAGGGCCTCACTGAAGCTTTCTTT. Full variable domain (rest looked up from reference TRBV29-1 and TRBJ1-1): SAVISQKPSRDICQRGTSLTIQCQVDSQVTMMFWYRQQPGQSLTLIATANQGSEATYESGFVIDKFPISRPNLTFSTLTVSNMSPEDSSIYLCSVKGQGLTEAFFGQGTRLTVV.